A single count supports the clone carrying this T cell receptor beta chain. The CDR3 covers 15 residues. The V end lost 3 bases, the J end lost 0 bases, and 9 bases lay between the germline ends. Per the germline V gene, CDR1 is SGHTA and CDR2 is FQGTGA. This record belongs to a study of T-cell reconstitution after alpha-beta-depleted transplantation in children. TCRbeta library construction was performed incorporating unique molecular identifiers. TCRdb re-called the PCR reads through MiXCR, storing one row per CDR3 protein. Of about 400,000 distinct CDR3 sequences listed, 20% are singletons. V usage is TRBV7-3 and J usage is TRBJ2-4; D perhaps matches TRBD2 (6 bases). This clonotype was sampled from a human donor who donated a stem cell graft to a child with acute myeloid leukemia. The source material was PBMCs from the stem cell graft donor, sampled from the stem cell graft. Here the CDR3 DNA reads TGTGCCAGCAGCTTTGGCGGGACAGCCAAAAACATTCAGTACTTC. Translated, it gives CASSFGGTAKNIQYF.